The following is a TCR beta chain sequence with its context. J gave up 5 bases and V 4 bases, and 3 bases lay outside the gene matches. This CDR3 is built from 15 residues. CDR1 and CDR2 from the germline V gene are SGHDN and FVKESK. The authors' processing: How many nucleated cells were present was estimated from reference gene primer amplification. Profiling relied on immunoSEQ multiplex PCR, and the TCRdb table lists in-frame clones only, not all of them. V and J calls and clone size are copied from that table; D and trimming were computed from the DNA. The sample contains around 200,000 clones, about 89% of which appear only once. This sample is part of a study of blood T cell repertoires in COVID-19. On the study more broadly: Sites across the United States, Italy and Spain contributed samples from acute and convalescent COVID-19. Sources were T cells, B-cell-depleted T cells, or PBMCs; the material itself was cDNA or gDNA.

The material sequenced was peripheral blood. The rearrangement joins TRBV14 to TRBJ1-5; 12 bases align to TRBD1. This receptor was identified in a man aged 35 to 55 with active or convalescent COVID-19. Here the CDR3 DNA reads TGTGCCAGCAGCCGGGACAGGGGGCCCGATCAGCCCCAGCATTTT. Its translation: CASSRDRGPDQPQHF.